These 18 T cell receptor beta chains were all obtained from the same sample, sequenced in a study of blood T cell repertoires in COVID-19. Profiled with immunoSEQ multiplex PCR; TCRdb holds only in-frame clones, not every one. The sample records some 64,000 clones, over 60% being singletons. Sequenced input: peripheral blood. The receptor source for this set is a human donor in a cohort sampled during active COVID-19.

The CDR3 DNA reads as TGTGCCAGCAGCTTATTCGGGGAGCAGTACTTC. Protein: CASSLFGEQYF. V is TRBV7-2 and J is TRBJ2-7; D uncertain. Trimming removed 2 bases from V and 7 bases from J, with 6 bases in between. Germline V lookup: CDR1 SGHTA, CDR2 FQGNSA. This CDR3 spans 11 amino acids.

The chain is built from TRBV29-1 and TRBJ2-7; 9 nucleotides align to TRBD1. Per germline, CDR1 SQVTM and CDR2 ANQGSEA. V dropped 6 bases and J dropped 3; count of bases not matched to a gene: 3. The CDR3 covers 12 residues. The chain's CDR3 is CSVGQGSYEQYF. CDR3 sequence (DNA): TGCAGCGTCGGACAGGGGAGCTACGAGCAGTACTTC.

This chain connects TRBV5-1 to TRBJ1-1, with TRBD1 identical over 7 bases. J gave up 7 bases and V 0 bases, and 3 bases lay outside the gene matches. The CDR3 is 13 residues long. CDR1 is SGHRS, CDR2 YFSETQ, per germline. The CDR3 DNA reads TGCGCCAGCAGCTTGGCACAGGGGAGTGAAGCTTTCTTT. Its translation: CASSLAQGSEAFF.

The CDR3 DNA follows: TGTGCCAGCAGTGAACGGGAGGCTACTGGGGCCAACGTCCTGACTTTC. Its protein is CASSEREATGANVLTF. The V and J genes are TRBV6-1 and TRBJ2-6, with 7 bases identical to TRBD2. There are 16 residues in the CDR3. Germline loops: CDR1 MNHNS, CDR2 SASEGT. The V and J ends lost 2 bases and 2 bases, in that order; junction bases with no gene match: 3.

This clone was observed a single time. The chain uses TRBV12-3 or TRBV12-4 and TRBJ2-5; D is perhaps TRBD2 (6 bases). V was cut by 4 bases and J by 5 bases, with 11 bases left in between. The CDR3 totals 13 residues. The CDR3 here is CASSSNLAETQYF. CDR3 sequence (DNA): TGTGCCAGCAGTTCGAACCTAGCGGAGACCCAGTACTTC.

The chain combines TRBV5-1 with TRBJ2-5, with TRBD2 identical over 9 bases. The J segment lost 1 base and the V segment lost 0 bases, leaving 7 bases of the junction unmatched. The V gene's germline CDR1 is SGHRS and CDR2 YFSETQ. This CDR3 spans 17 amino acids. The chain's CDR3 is CASSLGWLAGLQETQYF. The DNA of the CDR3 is TGCGCCAGCAGCTTGGGTTGGCTAGCGGGACTCCAAGAGACCCAGTACTTC. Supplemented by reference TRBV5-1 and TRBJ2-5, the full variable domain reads KAGVTQTPRYLIKTRGQQVTLSCSPISGHRSVSWYQQTPGQGLQFLFEYFSETQRNKGNFPGRFSGRQFSNSRSEMNVSTLELGDSALYLCASSLGWLAGLQETQYFGPGTRLLVL.

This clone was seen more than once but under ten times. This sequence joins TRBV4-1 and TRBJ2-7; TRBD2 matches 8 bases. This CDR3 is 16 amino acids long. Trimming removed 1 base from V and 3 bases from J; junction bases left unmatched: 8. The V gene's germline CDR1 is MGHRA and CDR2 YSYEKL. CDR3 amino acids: CASSQGVIAGRYEQYF. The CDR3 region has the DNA TGCGCCAGCAGCCAAGGGGTTATAGCGGGGCGCTACGAGCAGTACTTC.

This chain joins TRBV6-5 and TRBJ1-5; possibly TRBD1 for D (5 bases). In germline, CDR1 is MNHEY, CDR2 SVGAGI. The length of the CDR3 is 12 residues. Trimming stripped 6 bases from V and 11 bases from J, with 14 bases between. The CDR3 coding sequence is TGTGCCAGCAGCGGCGGGGGGTCGACCCAGCATTTT. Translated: CASSGGGSTQHF.

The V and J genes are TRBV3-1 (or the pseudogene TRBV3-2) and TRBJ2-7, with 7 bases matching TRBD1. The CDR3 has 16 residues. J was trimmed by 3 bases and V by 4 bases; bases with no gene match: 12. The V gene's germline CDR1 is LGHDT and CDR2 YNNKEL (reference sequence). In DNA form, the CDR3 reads TGTGCCAGCAGCCGAACCCCGGGACAGAGACACTACGAGCAGTACTTC. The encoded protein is CASSRTPGQRHYEQYF.

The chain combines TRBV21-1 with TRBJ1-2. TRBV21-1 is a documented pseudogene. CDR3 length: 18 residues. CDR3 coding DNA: TGTGCCAGCAGCAAAGATTGGGAGGGAGGGGGGCCTAACTATGGCTACACCTTC. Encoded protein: CASSKDWEGGGPNYGYTF.

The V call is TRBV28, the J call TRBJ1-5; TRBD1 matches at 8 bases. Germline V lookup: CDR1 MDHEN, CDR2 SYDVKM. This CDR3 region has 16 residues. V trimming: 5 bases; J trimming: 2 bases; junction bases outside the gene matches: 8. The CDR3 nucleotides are TGTGCCAGCAGTAAAGGACAGGGTGGTGGCAATCAGCCCCAGCATTTT. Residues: CASSKGQGGGNQPQHF.

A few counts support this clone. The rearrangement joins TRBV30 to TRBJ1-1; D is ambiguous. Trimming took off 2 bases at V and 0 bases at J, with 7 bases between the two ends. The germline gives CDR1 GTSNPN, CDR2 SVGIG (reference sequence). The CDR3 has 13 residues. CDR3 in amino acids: CAWSRVLNTEAFF. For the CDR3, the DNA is TGTGCCTGGAGTAGAGTATTGAACACTGAAGCTTTCTTT. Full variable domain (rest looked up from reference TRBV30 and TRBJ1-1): SQTIHQWPATLVQPVGSPLSLECTVEGTSNPNLYWYRQAAGRGLQLLFYSVGIGQISSEVPQNLSASRPQDRQFILSSKKLLLSDSGFYLCAWSRVLNTEAFFGQGTRLTVV.

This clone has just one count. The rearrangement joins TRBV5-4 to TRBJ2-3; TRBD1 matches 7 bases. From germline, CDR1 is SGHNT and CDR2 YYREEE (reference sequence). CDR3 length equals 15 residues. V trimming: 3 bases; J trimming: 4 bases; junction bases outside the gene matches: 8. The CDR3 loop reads CASSSQGDRPDTQYF. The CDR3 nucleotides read TGTGCCAGCAGCTCCCAGGGGGATCGGCCAGATACGCAGTATTTT. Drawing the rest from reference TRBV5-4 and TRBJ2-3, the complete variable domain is ETGVTQSPTHLIKTRGQQVTLRCSSQSGHNTVSWYQQALGQGPQFIFQYYREEENGRGNFPPRFSGLQFPNYSSELNVNALELDDSALYLCASSSQGDRPDTQYFGPGTRLTVL.

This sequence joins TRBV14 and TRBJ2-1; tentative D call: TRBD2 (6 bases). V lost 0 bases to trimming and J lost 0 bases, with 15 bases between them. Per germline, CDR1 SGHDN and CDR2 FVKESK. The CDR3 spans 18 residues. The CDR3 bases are TGTGCCAGCAGCCAAGATTTATCTGGGAGGACCTCCTACAATGAGCAGTTCTTC. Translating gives CASSQDLSGRTSYNEQFF.

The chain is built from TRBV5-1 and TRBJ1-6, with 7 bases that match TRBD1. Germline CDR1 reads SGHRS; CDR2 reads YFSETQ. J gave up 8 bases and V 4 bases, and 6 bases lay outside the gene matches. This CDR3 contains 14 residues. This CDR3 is CASSERQGDSPLHF. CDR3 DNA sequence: TGCGCCAGCAGCGAGCGACAGGGTGATTCACCCCTCCACTTT.

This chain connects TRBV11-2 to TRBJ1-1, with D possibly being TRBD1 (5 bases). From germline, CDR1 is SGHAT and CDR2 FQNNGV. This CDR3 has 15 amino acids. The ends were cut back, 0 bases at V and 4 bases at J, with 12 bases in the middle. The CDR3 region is CASSLDLSGPTEAFF. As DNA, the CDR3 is TGTGCCAGCAGCTTAGATCTTTCAGGGCCCACTGAAGCTTTCTTT. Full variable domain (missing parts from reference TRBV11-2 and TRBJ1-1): EAGVAQSPRYKIIEKRQSVAFWCNPISGHATLYWYQQILGQGPKLLIQFQNNGVVDDSQLPKDRFSAERLKGVDSTLKIQPAKLEDSAVYLCASSLDLSGPTEAFFGQGTRLTVV.

The CDR3 DNA is TGCAGCGCTCAGGGGGTGTTTGATAATGAGCAGTTCTTC. Translation gives CSAQGVFDNEQFF. The chain carries TRBV29-1 and TRBJ2-1; 7 bases match TRBD1. The V segment lost 7 bases and the J segment 7 bases; nucleotides outside the gene matches: 10. This CDR3 region has 13 residues. Germline CDR1 and CDR2: SQVTM and ANQGSEA.

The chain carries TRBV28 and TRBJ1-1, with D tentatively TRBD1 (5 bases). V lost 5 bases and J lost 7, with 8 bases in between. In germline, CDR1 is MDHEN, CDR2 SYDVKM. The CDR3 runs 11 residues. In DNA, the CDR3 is TGTGCCAGCAGTGCTACAGGTGAAGCTTTCTTT. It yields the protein CASSATGEAFF.